These 19 T cell receptor beta chains came from one sample sequenced in a study of blood T cell repertoires in COVID-19. Produced via immunoSEQ multiplex PCR; TCRdb's table is partial and in-frame only. The repertoire holds fewer than 200,000 clones, 82% seen once, with roughly 9.1% in the top ten. Sequenced material: peripheral blood. Receptor source: a woman aged 70 to 79 with acute or convalescent COVID-19.

This clone was seen a single time. The V and J genes are TRBV7-9 and TRBJ2-7, with 9 positions matching TRBD1. Per germline, CDR1 SEHNR and CDR2 FQNEAQ (reference sequence). The CDR3 loop spans 14 amino acids. V dropped 5 bases and J dropped 5; count of bases not matched to a gene: 7. CDR3 DNA sequence: TGTGCCAGCAGCCCTTGGGACAGGGAGAACGAGCAGTACTTC. The encoded protein is CASSPWDRENEQYF.

The chain has TRBV5-1 and TRBJ2-7, with no clear D. V was cut by 0 bases and J by 2 bases, with 12 bases left in between. CDR1 and CDR2 from the germline V gene are SGHRS and YFSETQ. The CDR3 consists of 15 residues. CDR3 nucleotides: TGCGCCAGCAGCTTGGGGGCCTCTGCTCCCTACGAGCAGTACTTC. This sequence encodes CASSLGASAPYEQYF.

This sequence joins TRBV19 and TRBJ2-2; 9 positions agree with TRBD2. The germline V gene has CDR1 LNHDA and CDR2 SQIVND (reference sequence). The CDR3 runs 16 residues. V lost 3 bases, J lost 2 bases, and 4 bases stayed unmatched. This CDR3 is CASSISGSRNTGELFF. The CDR3 DNA sequence: TGTGCCAGTAGTATTAGCGGGAGCCGTAACACCGGGGAGCTGTTTTTT.

The gene calls are TRBV4-3 and TRBJ2-7; 7 positions agree with TRBD2. The CDR3 has 17 residues. Germline V gives CDR1 LGHNA, CDR2 YSLEER. The V gene end was trimmed by 0 bases and the J gene end by 6 bases; junction bases not matched to a gene: 14. CDR3 bases: TGCGCCAGCAGCCAAGATCAGGGAGGGGCAGGGTTGAGCGAGCAGTACTTC. This sequence encodes CASSQDQGGAGLSEQYF.

V and J are TRBV29-1 and TRBJ1-4, with 7 bases matching TRBD1. The V gene's germline CDR1 is SQVTM and CDR2 ANQGSEA. The CDR3 consists of 13 residues. J gave up 7 bases and V 7 bases, and 9 bases lay outside the gene matches. CDR3 coding DNA: TGCAGCGGGTCCGACAGGGTGGGTGAAAAACTGTTTTTT. It codes for CSGSDRVGEKLFF.

This chain uses TRBV2 with TRBJ2-5; D is ambiguous. Trimming removed 8 bases from V and 4 bases from J, with 14 bases in between. This CDR3 spans 13 amino acids. Germline CDR1 reads SNHLY; CDR2 reads FYNNEI. CDR3 protein: CASEAPSRETQYF. The CDR3 DNA reads as TGTGCCAGCGAGGCCCCGTCGAGAGAGACCCAGTACTTC.

This chain links TRBV3-1 (or the pseudogene TRBV3-2) with TRBJ1-2; 8 positions agree with TRBD1. The CDR3 has 15 amino acids. The V gene's germline CDR1 is LGHDT and CDR2 YNNKEL (reference sequence). V lost 1 base, J lost 4 bases, and 5 bases stayed unmatched. CDR3 nucleotides: TGTGCCAGCAGCCAAGGACAGGGGTGGAGCTATGGCTACACCTTC. Translated: CASSQGQGWSYGYTF.

The chain is built from TRBV28 and TRBJ1-6; tentatively, D is TRBD1 (5 bases). Germline V gene lookup returns CDR1 MDHEN and CDR2 SYDVKM. V lost 5 bases and J 0 bases, leaving 8 bases between the germline ends. The CDR3 runs 15 residues. The CDR3 nucleotides read TGTGCCAGCAGTCGACAGTTCTCCTATAATTCACCCCTCCACTTT. Protein: CASSRQFSYNSPLHF. The full variable domain, completed using reference TRBV28 and TRBJ1-6, is DVKVTQSSRYLVKRTGEKVFLECVQDMDHENMFWYRQDPGLGLRLIYFSYDVKMKEKGDIPEGYSVSREKKERFSLILESASTNQTSMYLCASSRQFSYNSPLHFGNGTRLTVT.

V gene TRBV7-6 combines with J gene TRBJ1-3; 8 positions match TRBD1. V was clipped by 6 bases and J by 2 bases; unmatched bases: 6. The V gene's germline CDR1 is SGHVS and CDR2 FNYEAQ. The CDR3 totals 15 residues. CDR3 bases: TGTGCCAGCAGTCAGGACAGGGACCCTGGAAACACCATATATTTT. It encodes CASSQDRDPGNTIYF.

This clone was counted once. This chain joins TRBV5-1 and TRBJ2-5, with a possible D match to TRBD2 (6 bases). The V end lost 1 base, the J end lost 1 base, and 8 bases lay between the germline ends. The CDR3 sequence is 14 residues long. Germline CDR1 and CDR2: SGHRS and YFSETQ. Here the CDR3 reads CASSLIGGQETQYF. The CDR3 region has the DNA TGCGCCAGCAGCTTGATCGGGGGCCAAGAGACCCAGTACTTC.

This clone showed up just once. J is TRBJ1-1 and V is TRBV10-3; weak D call: TRBD1 (6 bases). CDR1 ENHRY and CDR2 SYGVKD come from the germline V gene. The V and J ends lost 8 bases and 3 bases respectively, with 16 bases between them. This CDR3 is built from 14 residues. CDR3 loop: CAISELRGYTEAFF. The CDR3, as DNA: TGTGCCATCTCAGAGCTAAGGGGGTACACTGAAGCTTTCTTT.

V usage is TRBV7-2 and J usage is TRBJ2-1; D ambiguous. V was cut by 5 bases and J by 2 bases, with 7 bases left in between. CDR1 and CDR2 (germline): SGHTA, FQGNSA. The CDR3 contains 13 residues. This chain's CDR3 is CASSPPPYNEQFF. The CDR3 DNA reads TGTGCCAGCAGCCCCCCTCCCTACAATGAGCAGTTCTTC.

This chain uses TRBV14 with TRBJ1-6; 7 bases agree with TRBD1. V lost 8 bases to trimming and J lost 9 bases; unmatched junction nucleotides: 7. The CDR3 covers 13 residues. CDR1 and CDR2 from the germline V gene are SGHDN and FVKESK. Here the CDR3 DNA reads TGTGCCAGCCGCGGACAGGCGACTTCACCCCTCCACTTT. Amino acids: CASRGQATSPLHF.

The DNA of the CDR3 is TGTGCCAGCAGTCGCGGGCAGAGCTCCTACGAGCAGTACTTC. Translated: CASSRGQSSYEQYF. This chain uses TRBV5-4 with TRBJ2-7; possibly TRBD2 for D (5 bases). Trimming removed 5 bases at V and 0 bases at J, with 12 bases between. Looked up from germline, CDR1 is SGHNT and CDR2 is YYREEE (reference sequence). The CDR3 is 14 residues long.

V usage is TRBV24-1 and J usage is TRBJ1-1; 9 positions agree with TRBD1. The germline CDR1 and CDR2 sequences are KGHDR and SFDVKD. The CDR3 consists of 16 residues. Trimming took 4 bases from V and 5 from J; bases not matched to a gene: 10. The DNA of the CDR3 is TGTGCCACCAGTGAGTCTCGGACAGGGGCGGGGACTGAAGCTTTCTTT. Translated: CATSESRTGAGTEAFF.

The chain recombines TRBV5-1 with TRBJ1-6; TRBD1 matches at 10 bases. With V trimmed by 5 bases and J by 10 bases, 6 bases remained unmatched. Per germline, CDR1 SGHRS and CDR2 YFSETQ. The CDR3 sequence is 14 residues long. This CDR3 reads CASSGTGDYSPLHF. DNA of the CDR3: TGCGCCAGCAGTGGGACAGGGGACTACTCACCCCTCCACTTT.

There are a few counts of this clone. The chain links TRBV7-9 to TRBJ1-1; D remains ambiguous. Trimming pared 5 bases from V and 1 base from J, leaving 17 bases between. CDR1 SEHNR and CDR2 FQNEAQ come from the germline V gene (reference sequence). The CDR3 spans 16 residues. The CDR3 bases are TGTGCCAGCAGCCTATCTACTAAGCCGGGGAACACTGAAGCTTTCTTT. It translates to CASSLSTKPGNTEAFF.

The chain employs TRBV6-5 and TRBJ2-7; maybe TRBD2 (6 bases). The CDR3 contains 14 residues. Germline V gene sequence: CDR1 MNHEY, CDR2 SVGAGI. V lost 7 bases and J lost 1, with 14 bases in between. CDR3 region: CASNPGLKSYEQYF. DNA for the CDR3: TGTGCCAGCAATCCGGGACTGAAGTCCTACGAGCAGTACTTC.

Only one count was recorded for this clone. The chain links TRBV5-1 to TRBJ2-1; no clear D. This CDR3 is built from 11 residues. The V gene lost 5 bases and the J gene lost 8 bases, with 8 bases spanning the gap. Germline V gene data show CDR1 as SGHRS and CDR2 as YFSETQ. The CDR3 here is CASRNIDEQFF. The CDR3 coding sequence is TGCGCCAGCAGAAATATAGATGAGCAGTTCTTC.